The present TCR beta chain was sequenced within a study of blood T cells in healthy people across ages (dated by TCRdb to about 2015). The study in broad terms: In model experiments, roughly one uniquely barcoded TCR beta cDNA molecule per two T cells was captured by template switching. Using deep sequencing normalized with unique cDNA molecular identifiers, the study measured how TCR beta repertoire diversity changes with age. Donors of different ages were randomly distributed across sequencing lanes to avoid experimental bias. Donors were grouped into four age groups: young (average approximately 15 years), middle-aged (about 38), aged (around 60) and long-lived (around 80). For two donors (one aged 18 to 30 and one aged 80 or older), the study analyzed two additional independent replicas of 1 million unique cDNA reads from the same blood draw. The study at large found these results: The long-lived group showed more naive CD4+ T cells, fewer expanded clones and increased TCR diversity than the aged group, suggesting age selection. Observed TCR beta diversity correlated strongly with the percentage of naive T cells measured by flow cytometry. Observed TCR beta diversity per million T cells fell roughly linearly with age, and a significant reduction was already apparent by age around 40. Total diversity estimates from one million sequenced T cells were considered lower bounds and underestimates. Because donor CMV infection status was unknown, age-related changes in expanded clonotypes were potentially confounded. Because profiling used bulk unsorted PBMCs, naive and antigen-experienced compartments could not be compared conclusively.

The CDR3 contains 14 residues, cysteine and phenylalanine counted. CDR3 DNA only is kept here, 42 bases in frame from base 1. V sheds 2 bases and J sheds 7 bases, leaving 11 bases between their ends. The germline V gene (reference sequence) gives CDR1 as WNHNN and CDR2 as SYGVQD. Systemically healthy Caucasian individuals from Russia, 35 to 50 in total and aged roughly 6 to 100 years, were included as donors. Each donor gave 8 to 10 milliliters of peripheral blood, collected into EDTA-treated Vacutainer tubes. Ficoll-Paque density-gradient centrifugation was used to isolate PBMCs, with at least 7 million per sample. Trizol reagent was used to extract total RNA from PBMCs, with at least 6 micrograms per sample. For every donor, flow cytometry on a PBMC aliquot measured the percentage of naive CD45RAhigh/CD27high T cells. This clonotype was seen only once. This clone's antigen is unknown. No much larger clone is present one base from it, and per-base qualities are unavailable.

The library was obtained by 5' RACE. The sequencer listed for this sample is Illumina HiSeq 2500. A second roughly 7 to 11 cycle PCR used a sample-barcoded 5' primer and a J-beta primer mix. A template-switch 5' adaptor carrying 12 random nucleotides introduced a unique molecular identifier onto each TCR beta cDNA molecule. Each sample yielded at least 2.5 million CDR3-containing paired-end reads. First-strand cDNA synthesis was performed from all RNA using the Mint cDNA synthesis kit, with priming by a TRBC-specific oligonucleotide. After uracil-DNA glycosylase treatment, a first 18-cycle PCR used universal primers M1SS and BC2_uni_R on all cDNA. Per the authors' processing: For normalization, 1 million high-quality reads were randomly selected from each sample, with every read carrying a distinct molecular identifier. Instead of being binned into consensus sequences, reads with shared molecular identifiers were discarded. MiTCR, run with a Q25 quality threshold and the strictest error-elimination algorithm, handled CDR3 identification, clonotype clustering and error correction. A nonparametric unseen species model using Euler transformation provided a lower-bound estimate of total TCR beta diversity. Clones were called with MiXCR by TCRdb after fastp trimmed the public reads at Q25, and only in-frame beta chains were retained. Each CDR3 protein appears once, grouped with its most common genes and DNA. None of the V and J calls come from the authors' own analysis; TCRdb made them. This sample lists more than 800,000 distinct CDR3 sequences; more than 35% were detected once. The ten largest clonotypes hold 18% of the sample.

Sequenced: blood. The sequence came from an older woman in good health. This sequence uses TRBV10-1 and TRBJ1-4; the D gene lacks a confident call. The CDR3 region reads CASSEEISGEKLFF. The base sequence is TGCGCCAGCAGTGAGGAAATAAGCGGTGAAAAACTGTTTTTT.